This T cell receptor beta chain derives from a study of blood T cell repertoires in COVID-19. V shed 4 bases and J shed 4 bases, with 22 bases lying between them. This CDR3 region has 17 residues. Germline V gene data show CDR1 as LGHDT and CDR2 as YNNKEL (reference sequence). Authors' processing steps: For nucleated cells, counts were estimated from reference gene primer amplification. TCRdb's table, derived via immunoSEQ multiplex PCR, lists solely in-frame clones and lacks some. V and J calls and clone size are as listed in that table; D and trimming were resolved from the DNA. Among about 330,000 clones listed, under 95% were seen once.

The rearrangement uses TRBV3-1 (or the pseudogene TRBV3-2) and TRBJ1-2, with D perhaps TRBD1 (5 bases). The origin of this receptor is a woman in her twenties or thirties who had recovered from COVID-19. Sequenced sample: PBMCs or T cells enriched from blood (not recorded which). The CDR3 region is CASSPKGSSGIGYGYTF. In DNA form, the CDR3 reads TGTGCCAGCAGCCCAAAAGGTTCGTCAGGGATCGGCTATGGCTACACCTTC.